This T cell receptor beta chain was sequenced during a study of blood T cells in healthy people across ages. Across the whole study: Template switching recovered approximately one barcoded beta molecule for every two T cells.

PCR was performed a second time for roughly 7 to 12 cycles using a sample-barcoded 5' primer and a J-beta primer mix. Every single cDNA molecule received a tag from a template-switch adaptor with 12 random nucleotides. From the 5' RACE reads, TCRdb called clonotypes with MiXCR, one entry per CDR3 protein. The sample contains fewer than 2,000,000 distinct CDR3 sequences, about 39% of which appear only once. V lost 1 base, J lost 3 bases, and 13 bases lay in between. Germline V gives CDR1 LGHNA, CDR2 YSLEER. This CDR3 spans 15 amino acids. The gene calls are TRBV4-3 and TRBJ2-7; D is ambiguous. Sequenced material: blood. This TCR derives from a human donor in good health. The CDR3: CASSQGSSRVYEQYF. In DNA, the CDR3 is TGCGCCAGCAGCCAAGGGTCATCTCGAGTCTACGAGCAGTACTTC.